Below, 8 T cell receptor beta chains from the same sample are listed, as sequenced in a study of T cell changes during pregnancy in multiple sclerosis. Clones were sequenced by immunoSEQ multiplex PCR, and TCRdb holds only the in-frame ones, with some missing. The sample has about 42,000 clones, 88% seen once; the top ten hold more than 0.9%. This specimen was CD4+ T cells from peripheral blood mononuclear cells, taken in the second trimester of pregnancy. These TCRs come from a female donor with multiple sclerosis, enrolled in a pregnancy study.

This chain connects TRBV5-1 to TRBJ2-7; 9 bases agree with TRBD2. The CDR3 has 17 residues. The J segment lost 2 bases and the V segment lost 3 bases, leaving 12 bases of the junction unmatched. Germline CDR1 and CDR2: SGHRS and YFSETQ. CDR3 coding DNA: TGCGCCAGCAGCTCTAACCCGACTAGCGGAACACCCTACGAGCAGTACTTC. Amino acid sequence: CASSSNPTSGTPYEQYF.

The J gene is TRBJ2-7, the V gene TRBV18; D ambiguous. CDR3 length equals 13 residues. Germline CDR1 KGHSH, CDR2 LQKENI. Between the trimmed V and J ends, which lost 6 bases and 1 base, there was a span of 10 bases. This chain's CDR3 is CASSPVDSYEQYF. CDR3 bases: TGTGCCAGCTCGCCGGTTGATTCCTACGAGCAGTACTTC.

The chain has TRBV19 and TRBJ2-1; TRBD2 agrees at 9 bases. Germline CDR1 reads LNHDA; CDR2 reads SQIVND (reference sequence). V trimming: 7 bases; J trimming: 7 bases; junction bases outside the gene matches: 5. This CDR3 is built from 13 residues. CDR3 residues: CASTGLALNEQFF. The CDR3 region has the DNA TGTGCCAGTACCGGACTAGCGCTGAATGAGCAGTTCTTC.

The J gene is TRBJ2-1, the V gene TRBV20-1, with 7 bases fitting TRBD2. The length of the CDR3 is 11 residues. V lost 0 bases, J lost 15 bases, and 5 bases stayed unmatched. Per germline, CDR1 DFQATT and CDR2 SNEGSKA (reference sequence). The CDR3 loop is CSAREREEWFF. DNA for the CDR3: TGCAGTGCTAGAGAACGGGAGGAGTGGTTCTTC.

The gene calls are TRBV19 and TRBJ2-2; 14 nucleotides agree with TRBD2. The length of the CDR3 is 21 residues. V lost 5 bases and J lost 5; bases outside the gene matches: 19. The germline V gene encodes CDR1 LNHDA and CDR2 SQIVND (reference sequence). As DNA, the CDR3 is TGTGCCAGTAGTTCGTACCTCCCGGGACTAGCGGGAGTACAGTTTACCGGGGAGCTGTTTTTT. This gives the protein CASSSYLPGLAGVQFTGELFF.

The rearrangement joins TRBV14 to TRBJ1-1; D possibly corresponds to TRBD1 (6 bases). The length of the CDR3 is 17 residues. V dropped 7 bases and J dropped 4 bases, with 25 bases sitting between them. The V gene's germline CDR1 is SGHDN and CDR2 FVKESK. CDR3 in amino acids: CASTPPGALRGTTEAFF. DNA for the CDR3: TGTGCCAGCACCCCCCCCGGGGCATTGAGGGGGACCACTGAAGCTTTCTTT.

The V call is TRBV28, the J call TRBJ2-7; 16 nucleotides agree with TRBD2. With 0 bases clipped from V and 6 bases from J, the junction kept 5 bases outside the gene matches. CDR1 and CDR2 (germline): MDHEN, SYDVKM. This CDR3 spans 17 amino acids. This chain's CDR3 is CASSLWGTSGRGGEQYF. The CDR3 DNA reads TGTGCCAGCAGTTTATGGGGGACTAGCGGGAGGGGCGGCGAGCAGTACTTC.

The V call is TRBV11-3, the J call TRBJ2-1; D is unclear. V shed 5 bases and J shed 6 bases, with 8 bases lying between them. The CDR3 extends over 12 amino acids. The germline gives CDR1 SGHNT, CDR2 YENEEA. The CDR3 sequence: CASSRSRNEQFF. The CDR3 nucleotides read TGTGCCAGCAGCCGGAGCCGCAATGAGCAGTTCTTC.